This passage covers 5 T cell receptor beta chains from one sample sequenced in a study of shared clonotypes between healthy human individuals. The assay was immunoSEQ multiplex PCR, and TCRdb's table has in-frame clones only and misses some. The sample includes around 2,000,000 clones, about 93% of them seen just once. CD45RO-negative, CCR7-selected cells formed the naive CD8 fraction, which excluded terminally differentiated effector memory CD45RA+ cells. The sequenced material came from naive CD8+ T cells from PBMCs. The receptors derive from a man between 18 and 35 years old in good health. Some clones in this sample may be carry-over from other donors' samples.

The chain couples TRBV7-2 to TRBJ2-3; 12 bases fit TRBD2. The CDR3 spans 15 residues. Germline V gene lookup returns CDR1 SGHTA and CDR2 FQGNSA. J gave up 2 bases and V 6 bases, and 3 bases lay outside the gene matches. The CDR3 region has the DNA TGTGCCAGCAGACGACTAGCGGGAGACACAGATACGCAGTATTTT. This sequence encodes CASRRLAGDTDTQYF.

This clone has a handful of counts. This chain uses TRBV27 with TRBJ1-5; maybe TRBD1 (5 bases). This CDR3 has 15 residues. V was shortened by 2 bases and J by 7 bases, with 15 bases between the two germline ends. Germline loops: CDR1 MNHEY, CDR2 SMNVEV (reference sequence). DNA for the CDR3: TGTGCCAGCAGTTTAAGGCCGGGGCGCGGACAGCCCCAGCATTTT. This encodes CASSLRPGRGQPQHF.

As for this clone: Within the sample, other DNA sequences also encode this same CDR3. In nucleotides, the CDR3 is TGTGCCAGCAGCCTCACTAGCGGGACCTACAATGAGCAGTTCTTC. Protein: CASSLTSGTYNEQFF. V is TRBV7-3 and J is TRBJ2-1, with 10 bases matching TRBD2. Germline values: CDR1 SGHTA, CDR2 FQGTGA. This CDR3 comprises 15 residues. V lost 5 bases to trimming and J lost 2 bases; unmatched junction nucleotides: 3.

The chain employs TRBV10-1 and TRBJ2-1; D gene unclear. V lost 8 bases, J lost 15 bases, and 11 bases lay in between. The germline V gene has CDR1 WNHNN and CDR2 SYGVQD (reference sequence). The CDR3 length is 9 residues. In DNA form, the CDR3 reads TGCGCCAGCCTCACGATCTTGTTCTTC. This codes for CASLTILFF.

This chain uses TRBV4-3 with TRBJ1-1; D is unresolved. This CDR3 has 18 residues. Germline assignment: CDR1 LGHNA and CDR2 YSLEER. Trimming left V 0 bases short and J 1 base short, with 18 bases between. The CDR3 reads CASSQDGGSGGSNTEAFF. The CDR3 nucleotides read TGCGCCAGCAGCCAAGATGGCGGGTCGGGCGGTTCGAACACTGAAGCTTTCTTT.